The T cell receptor (beta chain) under discussion was sequenced for a study of cytomegalovirus exposure and HLA in healthy donors (dated by TCRdb to about 2017). Concerning the study at large: In an earlier analysis of some 550 of the donors, 250 to 350 Gb of sequence data and just under 120 million unique TCR beta sequences from 150 million to 200 million T cells were reported. HLA typing included class I and class II loci at four-digit resolution. Rather than using new phenotypic data, the later analysis identified candidate immune exposures from TCR beta sequences and from how often those sequences occurred across donors. The study aimed to test whether cataloging public T cell receptors could reveal signatures of past pathogen exposure. In a later analysis, previously published TCR beta repertoires from fewer than 750 donors were re-analyzed and high-resolution HLA genotyping was added so that TCR occurrence patterns could be studied. In addition to the first cohort of 666 subjects, a separate validation cohort of 120 different subjects was used. The T cell repertoires of roughly 660 subjects were profiled by immunosequencing and related to cytomegalovirus serostatus. The genetic ancestry cluster associated with self-reported Caucasian donors included roughly four fifths of the roughly 360 genotyped donors. Every discovery cohort repertoire had been produced on one sequencing platform. Among over 350 genotyped donors of the cohort, an average of approximately 250,000 unique TCR beta nucleotide sequences were sequenced per donor, around a sixth of them non-productive. Approximately 300 gigabases of sequencing data and 91 million or so unique TCR sequences made up an early release that covered over 550 HLA-typed donors. The number of donors typed differed by locus, with about 629-630 for A, B, C, DRB1 and DQB1, roughly 520 for DQA1, under 610 for DPA1, and around 460 for DPB1. To decide whether each TCR beta V gene segment behaved as functional or pseudogenic, an earlier analysis of several hundred of the donors relied on high-throughput TCR beta sequencing. Donor age, sex, ethnicity and CMV serostatus were compiled alongside the repertoire data. A later genetic analysis used genome-wide SNP genotypes for about 60% of the roughly 700 donors, treating that subset as a discovery cohort. Roughly 5 DR-DQ haplotypes were handled as single units for association and clustering, since linkage in the cohort was strong. To predict cytomegalovirus infection status, the study combined high-throughput TCR immunosequencing, statistical association of individual TCRs with disease status, and machine learning. Overall results and qualifications from the work: Some IMGT-functional V segments, including TRBV6-2 and TRBV6-3, could not be distinguished by the 87-base-pair reads and were therefore excluded. A later analysis associated roughly 17,000 TCR beta sequences with specific HLA alleles at a false discovery rate of 0.05. The classifier was reported to diagnose cytomegalovirus status with high specificity and sensitivity in both the original and validation cohorts. An earlier analysis of roughly 570 of the donors showed that most TCR beta V segments appeared in productive rearrangements either about 87% or about 30% of the time, which broadly matched IMGT annotations. CMV serostatus was the only immune exposure information available for the cohort. Most TCR sequences were observed very rarely across donors, whereas some public TCRs were present in many individuals. In a later analysis, TCR association rates were found to vary across HLA loci, with the most associated TCRs seen for DRB1 alleles and the fewest for HLA-C alleles. In a later analysis, most CMV-associated TCR beta chains were found to appear HLA-restricted, with HLA associations seemingly driven largely by CMV exposure. According to the authors, the approach could potentially be generalized to other disease states and immunological phenotypes. The sequencing pipeline was judged likely to have produced a cluster of highly shared sequence variants as a technical artifact. Because HLA typing was missing for some donors at each locus, association tests included only the typed subset. In a later analysis, HLA-associated TCR beta chains were found to be more clonally expanded and to have lower generation probabilities than equally common non-associated chains. Only TCR beta chains were sequenced in this cohort, and the absence of alpha or paired-chain data limited detectable features. Three of the identified cytomegalovirus-associated TCR beta chains were confirmed in vitro to be specific for cytomegalovirus antigens. A later genetic analysis reported fewer N-insertions in productive TCRs among donors in an Asian-associated ancestry cluster than the 666-donor mean. A total of 164 TCR beta chains were listed by the study as associated with cytomegalovirus. Assigning TCR associations to individual alleles was difficult when HLA alleles, especially DR and DQ, strongly co-occurred. According to a later analysis, parvovirus B19, influenza, CMV and Epstein-Barr virus appeared linked to several top co-occurrence clusters. Sequencing depth was assumed to be roughly uniform across donors in the presence/absence analyses, though that assumption may not hold. A further reported finding was that TCR beta sequences accurately predicted the HLA-A and HLA-B alleles for most subjects in the first cohort. Fewer than 20 rarely observed V segments, including chromosome 9 orphons, were excluded from the earlier analysis of several hundred of the donors because counts were too low. Correlated functional status among segregating V segments might be attributable to linkage disequilibrium, but an unknown experimental factor could not be ruled out. V-gene and J-gene trimming of TCR beta chains was associated with a missense DCLRE1C variant in a later genetic analysis, and the association was replicated in an independent cohort.

The cohort was made up of 650 to 700 healthy bone marrow donors. All cohort members were sampled while nominally healthy, although unrecorded immune exposures were likely present. The donor tested CMV seronegative and was one of the 352 seronegative cohort members. Every donor gave a peripheral blood sample, and the peripheral blood mononuclear cells from that sample were used for TCR beta sequencing. The Qiagen DNeasy Blood Extraction Kit was used to extract genomic DNA from the blood cell samples. As concerns this clone: No cognate antigen has been identified for it. There are no base qualities to consult, and no much larger clone falls within one base.

Library preparation employed the immunoSEQ multiplex PCR assay. The multiplex PCR relied on a mix of 60 forward primers for TCR Vbeta segments and 13 reverse primers for TCR Jbeta segments. Amplification of the CDR3 region of rearranged TCR beta genes was performed with a multiplex PCR assay on genomic DNA. On the Illumina HiSeq System, the amplified TCR beta libraries were sequenced as 87-base-pair reads. As for how the authors treated the data: In a later analysis, tens of millions of unique TCR beta chains were counted across the roughly 610 repertoires, and roughly 9.9 million of these chains were shared by at least two donors. Raw reads were error-corrected and collapsed into unique sequences by a nearest-neighbor algorithm in which closely related sequences were merged to remove PCR and sequencing errors. CDR3 sequences were aligned to IMGT reference sequences to assign V, D and J gene segments. For a sequence to be retained, a match of at least six nucleotides was required to both a V gene segment and a J gene segment. A rearrangement counted as productive if the CDR3 had no stop codons and remained in frame with V and J, and every other rearrangement counted as non-productive. CDR3 was defined according to IMGT convention as the region running from the second conserved V-encoded cysteine to the conserved J-encoded phenylalanine. Sequences without an unambiguous match to a single V gene segment were excluded from the earlier analysis of approximately 600 of the donors. An earlier analysis of 587 of the donors called V segments functional above 56.7% productive rearrangements and segregating when the between-donor standard deviation exceeded 5%. A statistical classification framework was developed to diagnose cytomegalovirus status using the catalog of TCR beta chain sequences. V and J gene assignment, in a later analysis, came from comparing TCR nucleotide sequences with IMGT/GENE-DB human TR gene sequences. The TCRdist pipeline was used in a later analysis to assign CDR3 sequences and most-parsimonious VDJ recombination scenarios. In a later analysis, every TCR beta chain was defined by the combination of its CDR3 amino acid sequence and its V-gene family, and reads without a unique V-gene family were dropped. A later analysis removed 500 to 650 highly shared, low-generation-probability nucleotide sequences to deal with suspected cross-contamination and a sequencing artifact. A later analysis calculated a clonal expansion index for each public chain from normalized within-repertoire ranks of inferred template counts. In a later analysis, generation probabilities were computed using a VDJ recombination model fitted to out-of-frame rearrangements, and the results were checked against IGoR. Hypergeometric tests were used in a later analysis to score TCR-TCR, TCR-HLA and TCR-CMV co-occurrence, with a repertoire-size bias correction applied to the TCR pairs. False discovery rates were estimated in a later analysis by permuting HLA or CMV assignments 20 times. In a later analysis, co-occurring TCRs were grouped using DBSCAN, with TCRdist sequence similarity added in when clustering inside HLA-allele-positive subsets. Co-occurrence clustering excluded repertoires with fewer than 30,000 or more than 120,000 public chains, plus five with anomalous nucleotide sharing. TCRdb holds this immuneACCESS table with in-frame rearrangements only. Some clones are missing; in checked studies, unresolved V genes explain under half, and the rest has no known cause. The D gene and trimming were derived from the DNA, and the V and J assignments and clone size from that table. The table for this sample lists approximately 140,000 clones; about 80% of them were counted only once. The ten largest clonotypes hold 1.9% of the sample.

The CDR3 covers 13 residues, taking in both the cysteine and the phenylalanine. Only CDR3 DNA is held: 39 bases, read in frame from base 1. V and J are truncated by 0 bases and 9 bases respectively, leaving an intervening sequence of 9 bases. The germline V gene (reference sequence) supplies CDR1 SEHNR and CDR2 FQNEAQ. The sample consisted of PBMCs. This chain is built from TRBV7-9 and TRBJ2-1, with the D gene call left open. The receptor was derived from a middle-aged woman in good health and CMV-seronegative. The CDR3 region: CASSLAGGGEQFF. The DNA reads as follows: TGTGCCAGCAGCTTAGCAGGCGGCGGTGAGCAGTTCTTC.